Listed below are T cell receptor beta chains from one sample, sequenced in a study of cytomegalovirus exposure and HLA in healthy donors. Some clones are missing from TCRdb's copy, which holds only in-frame ones; the method was immunoSEQ multiplex PCR. The sample holds around 84,000 clones, 70% to 80% seen once. The sample consisted of PBMCs. These receptors were taken from a human donor in good health. The CDR3 runs from the conserved cysteine through the conserved F or W. Fields, in order: clone size, D gene, V gene, J gene, CDR3 protein, CDR3 DNA. The D gene is left open where the match is weak. Where a row states a size, it is once, few, many or the class of an expanded clone; other rows omit it.

NA	NA	TRBV5-1	TRBJ1-2	CASSLASYGYTF	TGCGCCAGCAGCTTGGCCAGCTATGGCTACACCTTC
once	NA	TRBV6-5	TRBJ1-1	CASSLSQNTEAFF	TGTGCCAGCAGTTTGAGCCAGAACACTGAAGCTTTCTTT
NA	TRBD1	TRBV7-2	TRBJ1-1	CASSLTGGKDTEAFF	TGTGCCAGCAGCTTGACAGGGGGCAAGGACACTGAAGCTTTCTTT
NA	TRBD1	TRBV6-6	TRBJ2-7	CASSYEQGKALYEQYF	TGTGCCAGCAGTTACGAACAGGGGAAAGCTCTCTACGAGCAGTACTTC
NA	NA	TRBV25-1	TRBJ2-5	CASRDGVQETQYF	TGTGCCAGCAGAGACGGGGTACAAGAGACCCAGTACTTC
NA	TRBD1	TRBV7-6	TRBJ2-2	CASSHYRDRGAGELFF	TGTGCCAGCAGCCACTACCGGGACAGGGGGGCCGGGGAGCTGTTTTTT
NA	TRBD2	TRBV11-2	TRBJ2-3	CASSLSLAGGLGDTQYF	TGTGCCAGCAGCTTATCACTAGCGGGGGGGCTTGGAGATACGCAGTATTTT
few	NA	TRBV6-1	TRBJ1-2	CASSEGRLRGGYTF	TGTGCCAGCAGTGAAGGCCGTTTAAGGGGTGGCTACACCTTC
NA	NA	TRBV9	TRBJ2-1	CASTSTGGPHNEQFF	TGTGCCAGCACGAGTACTGGCGGCCCCCACAATGAGCAGTTCTTC
medium-sized	TRBD1	TRBV4-3	TRBJ1-1	CASSQGSGTGSMNTEAFF	TGCGCCAGCAGCCAAGGTTCCGGGACAGGGTCCATGAACACTGAAGCTTTCTTT
NA	TRBD1	TRBV6-5	TRBJ1-4	CASSLDRGHEKLFF	TGTGCCAGCAGTTTAGACAGGGGGCATGAAAAACTGTTTTTT
NA	NA	TRBV9	TRBJ1-3	CASSPGGLGNTIYF	TGTGCCAGCAGCCCCGGGGGACTTGGAAACACCATATATTTT
NA	NA	TRBV29-1	TRBJ1-1	CSVEERQQNTEAFF	TGCAGCGTTGAAGAGAGACAGCAGAACACTGAAGCTTTCTTT
few	NA	TRBV29-1	TRBJ1-6	CSVQEGYNSPLHF	TGCAGCGTTCAGGAGGGCTATAATTCACCCCTCCACTTT
NA	TRBD2	TRBV9	TRBJ2-3	CASSASGAGTDTQYF	TGTGCCAGCAGCGCTAGCGGGGCGGGGACAGATACGCAGTATTTT
NA	TRBD2	TRBV29-1	TRBJ2-1	CSVAGGLAGGSSSYNEQFF	TGCAGCGTTGCGGGGGGACTAGCGGGGGGTTCGAGCTCCTACAATGAGCAGTTCTTC
NA	TRBD1	TRBV5-1	TRBJ2-2	CASRGWTGTTGELFF	TGCGCCAGCAGAGGCTGGACAGGGACCACCGGGGAGCTGTTTTTT
NA	TRBD2	TRBV5-4	TRBJ2-3	CASSSTSGGGTDTQYF	TGTGCCAGCAGCTCCACTAGCGGTGGCGGCACAGATACGCAGTATTTT